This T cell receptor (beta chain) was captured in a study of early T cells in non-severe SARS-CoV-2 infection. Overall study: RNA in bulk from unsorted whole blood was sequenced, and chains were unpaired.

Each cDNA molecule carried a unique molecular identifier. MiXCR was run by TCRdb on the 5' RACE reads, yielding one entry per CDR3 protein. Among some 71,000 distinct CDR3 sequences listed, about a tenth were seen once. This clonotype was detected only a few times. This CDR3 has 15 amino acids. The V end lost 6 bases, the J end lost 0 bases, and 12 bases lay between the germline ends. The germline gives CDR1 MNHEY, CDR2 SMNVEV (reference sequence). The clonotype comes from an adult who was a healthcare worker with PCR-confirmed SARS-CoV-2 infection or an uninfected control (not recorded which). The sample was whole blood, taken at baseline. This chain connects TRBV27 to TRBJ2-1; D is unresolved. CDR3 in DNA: TGTGCCAGCAGCATAACTCCTCTCTCCTACAATGAGCAGTTCTTC. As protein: CASSITPLSYNEQFF.